The sample holds a few counts of the clone carrying this T cell receptor (beta chain). Its target is not known. These data originate in a study of T-cell memory formation after mild COVID-19. Points from the study as a whole: The second-wave clones peaking on day 37 were not confirmed as SARS-CoV-2-specific.

5'RACE with constant-segment primers yielded barcoded, UMI-tagged TCR alpha and TCR beta cDNA libraries. TCRdb re-called the 5' RACE reads with MiXCR, one entry per CDR3 protein. The table includes 120,000 to 150,000 distinct CDR3 sequences, approximately 21% detected once. Germline loops: CDR1 MNHNY, CDR2 SVGAGI (reference sequence). V was cut by 9 bases and J by 5 bases, with 20 bases left in between. The CDR3 extends over 15 amino acids. Material for sequencing was PBMCs or a T cell subset sorted from them (not recorded which). This TCR was sampled from an adult woman who had mild COVID-19 (a few samples of this study predate the infection). Cell type and time point are not known. The chain is built from TRBV6-6 and TRBJ1-5, with a weak D call TRBD1 (6 bases). CDR3 coding DNA: TGTGCCAGATTTCGTTCCGGGACATGGGATCAGCCCCAGCATTTT. As protein: CARFRSGTWDQPQHF.